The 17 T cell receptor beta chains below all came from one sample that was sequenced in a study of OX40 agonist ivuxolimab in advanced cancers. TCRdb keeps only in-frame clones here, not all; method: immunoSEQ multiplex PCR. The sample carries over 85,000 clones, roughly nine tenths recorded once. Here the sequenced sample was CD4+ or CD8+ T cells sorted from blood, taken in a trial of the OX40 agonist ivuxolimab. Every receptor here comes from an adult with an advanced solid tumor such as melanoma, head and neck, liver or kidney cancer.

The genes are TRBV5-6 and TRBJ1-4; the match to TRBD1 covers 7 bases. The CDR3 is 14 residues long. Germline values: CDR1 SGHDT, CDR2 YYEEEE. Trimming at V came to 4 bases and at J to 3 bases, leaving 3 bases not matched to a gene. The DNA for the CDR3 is TGTGCCAGCAGCAGAAGGGGGCCTAATGAAAAACTGTTTTTT. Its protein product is CASSRRGPNEKLFF.

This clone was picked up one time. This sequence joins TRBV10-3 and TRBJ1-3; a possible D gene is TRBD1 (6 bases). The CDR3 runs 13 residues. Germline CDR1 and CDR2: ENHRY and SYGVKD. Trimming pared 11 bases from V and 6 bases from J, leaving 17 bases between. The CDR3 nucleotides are TGTGCCGCAGGCCCGGGGGCCCAAAACACCATATATTTT. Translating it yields CAAGPGAQNTIYF.

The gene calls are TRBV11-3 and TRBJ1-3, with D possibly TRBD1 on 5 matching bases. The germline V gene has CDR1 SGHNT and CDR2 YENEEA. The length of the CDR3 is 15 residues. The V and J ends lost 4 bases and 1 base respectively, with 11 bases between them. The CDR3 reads CASSSKGVSGNTIYF. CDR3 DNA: TGTGCCAGCAGCTCCAAAGGGGTATCTGGAAACACCATATATTTT.

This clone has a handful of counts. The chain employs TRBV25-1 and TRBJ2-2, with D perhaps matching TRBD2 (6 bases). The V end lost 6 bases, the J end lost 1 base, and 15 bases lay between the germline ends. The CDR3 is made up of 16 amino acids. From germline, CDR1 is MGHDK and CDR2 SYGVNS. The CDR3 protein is CASRDWGLLNTGELFF. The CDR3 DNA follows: TGTGCCAGCAGAGATTGGGGACTTTTGAACACCGGGGAGCTGTTTTTT.

The CDR3: CASSPESSYEQYF. The DNA for the CDR3 is TGTGCCAGCTCACCAGAAAGTTCCTACGAGCAGTACTTC. This chain links TRBV18 with TRBJ2-7; D is undetermined. Germline V gene sequence: CDR1 KGHSH, CDR2 LQKENI. Trimming shortened V by 2 bases and J by 1 base, and 6 bases separated the two germline ends. The CDR3 is 13 residues long.

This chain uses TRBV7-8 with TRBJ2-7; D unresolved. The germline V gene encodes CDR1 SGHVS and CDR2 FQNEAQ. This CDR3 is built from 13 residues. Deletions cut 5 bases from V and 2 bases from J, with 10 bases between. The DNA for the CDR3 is TGTGCCAGCAGCGTGTCAGCCCCCTACGAGCAGTACTTC. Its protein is CASSVSAPYEQYF.

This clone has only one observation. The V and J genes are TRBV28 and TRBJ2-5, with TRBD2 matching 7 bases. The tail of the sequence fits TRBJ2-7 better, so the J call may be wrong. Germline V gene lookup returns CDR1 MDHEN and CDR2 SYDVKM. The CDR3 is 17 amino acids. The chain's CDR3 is CASSLGHIAGEGREQYF. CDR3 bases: TGTGCCAGCAGTTTAGGGCATATAGCGGGTGAAGGCCGCGAGCAGTACTTC.

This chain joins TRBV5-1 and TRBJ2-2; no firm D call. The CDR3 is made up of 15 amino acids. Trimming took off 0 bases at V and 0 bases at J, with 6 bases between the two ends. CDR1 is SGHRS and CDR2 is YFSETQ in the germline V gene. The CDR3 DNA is TGCGCCAGCAGCTTGGAAACAGCGAACACCGGGGAGCTGTTTTTT. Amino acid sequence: CASSLETANTGELFF.

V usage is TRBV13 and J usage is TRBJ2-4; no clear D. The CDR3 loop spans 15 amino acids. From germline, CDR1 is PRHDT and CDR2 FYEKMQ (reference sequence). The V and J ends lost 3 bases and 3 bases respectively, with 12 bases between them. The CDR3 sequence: CASSFLGLGKNIQYF. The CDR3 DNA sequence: TGTGCCAGCAGCTTCTTAGGGTTGGGCAAAAACATTCAGTACTTC. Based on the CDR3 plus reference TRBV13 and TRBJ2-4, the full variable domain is AAGVIQSPRHLIKEKRETATLKCYPIPRHDTVYWYQQGPGQDPQFLISFYEKMQSDKGSIPDRFSAQQFSDYHSELNMSSLELGDSALYFCASSFLGLGKNIQYFGAGTRLSVL.

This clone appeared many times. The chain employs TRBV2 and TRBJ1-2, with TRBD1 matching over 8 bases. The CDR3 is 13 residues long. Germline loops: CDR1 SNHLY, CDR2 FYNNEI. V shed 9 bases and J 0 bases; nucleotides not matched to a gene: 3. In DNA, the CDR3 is TGTGCCAGACTCAGGGGGCCTAACTATGGCTACACCTTC. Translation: CARLRGPNYGYTF.

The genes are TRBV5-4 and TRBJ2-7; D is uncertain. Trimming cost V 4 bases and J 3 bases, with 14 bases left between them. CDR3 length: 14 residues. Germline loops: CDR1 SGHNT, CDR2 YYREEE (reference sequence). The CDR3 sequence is CASSHPNDRYEQYF. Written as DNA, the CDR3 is TGTGCCAGCAGCCACCCTAACGACCGCTACGAGCAGTACTTC.

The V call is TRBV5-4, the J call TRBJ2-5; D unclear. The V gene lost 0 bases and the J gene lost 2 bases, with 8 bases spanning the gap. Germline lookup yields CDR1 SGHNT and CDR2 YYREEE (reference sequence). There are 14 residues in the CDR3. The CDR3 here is CASSLDKTQETQYF. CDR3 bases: TGTGCCAGCAGCTTGGACAAGACACAAGAGACCCAGTACTTC.

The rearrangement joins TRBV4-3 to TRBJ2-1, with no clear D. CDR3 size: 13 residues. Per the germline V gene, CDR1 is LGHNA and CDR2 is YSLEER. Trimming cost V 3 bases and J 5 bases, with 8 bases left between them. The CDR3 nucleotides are TGCGCCAGCAGCCAGTCCTACAACAATGAGCAGTTCTTC. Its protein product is CASSQSYNNEQFF.

This chain's CDR3 is CASSLRQENYGYTF. Written as DNA, the CDR3 is TGCGCCAGCAGCTTGAGACAGGAGAACTATGGCTACACCTTC. J is TRBJ1-2 and V is TRBV5-1, with D possibly TRBD1 on 6 matching bases. This CDR3 is 14 amino acids long. V gave up 1 base and J gave up 2 bases, with 9 bases separating them. The germline V gene has CDR1 SGHRS and CDR2 YFSETQ. Complete variable domain (other parts from reference TRBV5-1 and TRBJ1-2): KAGVTQTPRYLIKTRGQQVTLSCSPISGHRSVSWYQQTPGQGLQFLFEYFSETQRNKGNFPGRFSGRQFSNSRSEMNVSTLELGDSALYLCASSLRQENYGYTFGSGTRLTVV.

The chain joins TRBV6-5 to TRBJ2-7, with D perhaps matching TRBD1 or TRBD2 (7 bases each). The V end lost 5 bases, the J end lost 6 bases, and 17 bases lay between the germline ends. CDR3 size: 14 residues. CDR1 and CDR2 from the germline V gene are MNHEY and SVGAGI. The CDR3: CASSPTDREGEQYF. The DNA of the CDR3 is TGTGCCAGCAGTCCGACCGACAGGGAGGGCGAGCAGTACTTC.

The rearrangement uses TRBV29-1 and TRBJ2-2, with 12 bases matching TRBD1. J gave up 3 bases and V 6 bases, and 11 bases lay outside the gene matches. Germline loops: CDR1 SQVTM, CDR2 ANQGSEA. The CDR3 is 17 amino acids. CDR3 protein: CSVGGTGGAPDTGELFF. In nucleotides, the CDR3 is TGCAGCGTGGGCGGGACAGGGGGCGCCCCCGACACCGGGGAGCTGTTTTTT.

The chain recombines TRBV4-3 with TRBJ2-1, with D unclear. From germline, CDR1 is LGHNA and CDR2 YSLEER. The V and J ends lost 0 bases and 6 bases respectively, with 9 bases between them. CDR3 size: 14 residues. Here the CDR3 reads CASSQELRSNEQFF. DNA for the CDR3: TGCGCCAGCAGCCAAGAGTTACGGAGCAATGAGCAGTTCTTC.